This paragraph covers one T cell receptor (beta chain) sequence. The antigen is undetermined. An end of the junction differs from the germline gene, which may be a read error. This sample is part of a study of post-analysis software for immune sequencing data. Study context: Several disease courses (relapsing-remitting, secondary progressive and progressive-relapsing) of multiple sclerosis were included. Findings of the study overall: Patients used about five TRBV segments, including TRBV5-6, TRBV5-1 and TRBV20-1, more often than controls.

Tagging with unique molecular identifiers was a feature of the TCR beta cDNA libraries. TCRdb recomputed calls from the PCR reads with MiXCR, one row per CDR3 protein. The table records 400,000 to 500,000 distinct CDR3 sequences, less than 40% of them present only once. The CDR3 runs to 16 residues. From germline, CDR1 is LGHDT and CDR2 YNNKEL (reference sequence). The material sequenced was blood. This receptor was identified in a girl aged 2 to 9 with multiple sclerosis. V usage is TRBV3-1 and J usage is TRBJ1-1, with a weak D call TRBD1 (6 bases). Here the CDR3 reads CANSQSTGGANTEAFF. CDR3 nucleotides: TGTGCCAACAGCCAGTCCACCGGGGGCGCAAACACTGAAGCTTTCTTT.